Following are 29 T cell receptor beta chains from one sample sequenced in a study of neurological immune-mediated disorders. TCRdb reprocessed the 5' RACE reads via MiXCR and lists one record per CDR3 protein. Altogether more than 40,000 distinct CDR3 sequences are present, roughly 3% being singletons, with the ten largest covering around 15%. The sequencing input was PBMCs. The receptors originated from a woman in her forties or fifties with multiple sclerosis.

This clonotype was observed at least ten times. J is TRBJ1-6 and V is TRBV6-6; D unresolved. With 2 bases removed from V and 6 bases from J, the gap between germline ends came to 17 bases. The germline gives CDR1 MNHNY, CDR2 SVGAGI (reference sequence). This CDR3 has 17 residues. The CDR3 DNA follows: TGTGCCAGCAGTTACAACGGATCACATCCTTTTAATTCACCCCTCCACTTT. As protein: CASSYNGSHPFNSPLHF.

This clonotype was seen many times. This chain uses TRBV20-1 with TRBJ2-7, with 14 bases matching TRBD2. The CDR3 runs to 14 residues. Germline V gene lookup returns CDR1 DFQATT and CDR2 SNEGSKA (reference sequence). The junction had 5 bases not matched to a gene; V was cut back by 5 bases and J by 5 bases. In nucleotides, the CDR3 is TGCAGTGCTGGAGGGACTAGCGGGAGCCACGAGCAGTACTTC. As protein: CSAGGTSGSHEQYF.

This clonotype was detected many times. The gene calls are TRBV4-1 and TRBJ2-2; no clear D. This CDR3 has 15 residues. Trimming left V 1 base short and J 4 bases short, with 10 bases between. CDR1 and CDR2 from the germline V gene are MGHRA and YSYEKL. CDR3 coding DNA: TGCGCCAGCAGCCAAGCATGGCGGTTCACCGGGGAGCTGTTTTTT. This sequence encodes CASSQAWRFTGELFF.

This clonotype came up many times. The chain carries TRBV5-1 and TRBJ2-3, with 7 bases matching TRBD1. The CDR3 totals 14 residues. CDR1 and CDR2 (germline): SGHRS, YFSETQ. The V and J ends lost 1 base and 6 bases, in that order; junction bases with no gene match: 5. The CDR3 DNA reads TGCGCCAGCAGCTTGCCGACAGGGTCGGATACGCAGTATTTT. Translated: CASSLPTGSDTQYF.

This clonotype was seen many times. This chain links TRBV20-1 with TRBJ1-6; D is uncertain. Germline V CDR1 and CDR2: DFQATT, SNEGSKA (reference sequence). This CDR3 contains 14 residues. V lost 6 bases and J 0 bases, leaving 9 bases between the germline ends. As DNA, the CDR3 is TGCAGTGCCCCGGGGAGCTCCTATAATTCACCCCTCCACTTT. Translating it yields CSAPGSSYNSPLHF.

This clonotype was observed many times. This rearrangement joins TRBV20-1 to TRBJ2-5; D remains ambiguous. The CDR3 spans 14 residues. V dropped 2 bases and J dropped 4 bases, with 14 bases sitting between them. The germline CDR1 and CDR2 sequences are DFQATT and SNEGSKA (reference sequence). CDR3 protein: CSARNVLKAETQYF. CDR3 nucleotide sequence: TGCAGTGCTAGAAACGTCCTAAAGGCAGAGACCCAGTACTTC.

This clonotype has only a few counts. A much larger clonotype is one base distant, so this may be a read error. V usage is TRBV5-1 and J usage is TRBJ2-2; TRBD1 matches at 7 bases. CDR3 length: 12 residues. Per germline, CDR1 SGHRS and CDR2 YFSETQ. CDR3 nucleotides: TGCGCCAGCAGCTTAAATGAGGGGGCGCTGTTTTTT. Amino acids: CASSLNEGALFF.

The table lists this clonotype with many counts. This chain connects TRBV5-1 to TRBJ2-3, with 8 bases lining up with TRBD1. CDR3 size: 15 residues. The V and J ends lost 2 bases and 0 bases, in that order; junction bases with no gene match: 2. CDR1 is SGHRS and CDR2 is YFSETQ in the germline V gene. The CDR3 DNA follows: TGCGCCAGCAGCTTAGGACAGGGCAGCACAGATACGCAGTATTTT. Amino acid sequence: CASSLGQGSTDTQYF.

In this sample, this clonotype turned up many times. V is TRBV5-1 and J is TRBJ2-7; 7 nucleotides agree with TRBD2. Per the germline V gene, CDR1 is SGHRS and CDR2 is YFSETQ. The CDR3 is made up of 16 amino acids. V gave up 0 bases and J gave up 7 bases; unmatched junction bases: 13. CDR3 sequence: CASSLVGLDGNSEQYV. Here the CDR3 DNA reads TGCGCCAGCAGCTTGGTCGGACTAGACGGCAACAGTGAGCAGTACGTC.

This clonotype occurred many times. J is TRBJ1-1 and V is TRBV20-1, with D uncertain. Germline V CDR1 and CDR2: DFQATT, SNEGSKA (reference sequence). The V gene lost 0 bases and the J gene lost 0 bases, with 5 bases spanning the gap. The CDR3 contains 13 residues. This CDR3 reads CSARDSLNTEAFF. The CDR3 region has the DNA TGCAGTGCTAGAGACAGCCTGAACACTGAAGCTTTCTTT.

This clonotype occurred many times. V is TRBV6-2 or TRBV6-3 and J is TRBJ1-1; TRBD1 might be the D (5 bases). CDR1 and CDR2 from the germline V gene are MNHEY and SVGEGT. The CDR3 is made up of 18 amino acids. The V end lost 0 bases, the J end lost 4 bases, and 21 bases lay between the germline ends. DNA for the CDR3: TGTGCCAGCAGTTACTCCCTGGGTACGGGCCGGGGGAGCACTGAAGCTTTCTTT. Amino acids: CASSYSLGTGRGSTEAFF.

This clonotype was observed at least ten times. This chain connects TRBV5-1 to TRBJ2-1, with D maybe TRBD2 (7 bases). The CDR3 totals 14 residues. Per the germline V gene, CDR1 is SGHRS and CDR2 is YFSETQ. The V end was cut by 3 bases, the J end by 6 bases, with 13 bases between. CDR3 sequence: CASSWGGLINEQFF. The DNA for the CDR3 is TGCGCCAGCAGCTGGGGGGGCCTGATCAATGAGCAGTTCTTC.

This clonotype was seen at least ten times. This chain joins TRBV12-3 or TRBV12-4 and TRBJ2-3, with TRBD2 matching over 8 bases. The CDR3 is made up of 16 amino acids. V was pared by 5 bases and J by 6 bases, with 13 bases of the junction left unmatched. The CDR3 loop reads CASSRRPAGDPDTQYF. DNA of the CDR3: TGTGCCAGCAGTCGGAGGCCAGCGGGAGATCCCGATACGCAGTATTTT.

This clonotype was detected many times. This chain joins TRBV15 and TRBJ2-1, with TRBD1 matching 7 bases. The V and J ends lost 3 bases and 5 bases, in that order; junction bases with no gene match: 7. This CDR3 spans 15 amino acids. Germline V gene lookup returns CDR1 LNHNV and CDR2 YYDKDF (reference sequence). This CDR3 is CATSSPPTGHNEQFF. The CDR3 DNA reads as TGTGCCACCAGCAGTCCCCCGACAGGGCACAATGAGCAGTTCTTC. The complete variable domain, with remaining parts taken from reference TRBV15 and TRBJ2-1, reads DAMVIQNPRYQVTQFGKPVTLSCSQTLNHNVMYWYQQKSSQAPKLLFHYYDKDFNNEADTPDNFQSRRPNTSFCFLDIRSPGLGDTAMYLCATSSPPTGHNEQFFGPGTRLTVL.

This clonotype was picked up many times. The chain is built from TRBV5-6 and TRBJ2-3; unclear D gene. V was clipped by 7 bases and J by 1 base, with 16 bases between them. The CDR3 covers 15 residues. Per germline, CDR1 SGHDT and CDR2 YYEEEE. CDR3 nucleotide sequence: TGTGCCAGCGGAAAGTGGTGGGGTGGCACAGATACGCAGTATTTT. Amino acids: CASGKWWGGTDTQYF.

In its sample, this clonotype was seen many times. The chain is built from TRBV20-1 and TRBJ2-4; D ambiguous. V lost 1 base and J lost 8, with 12 bases in between. This CDR3 region has 13 residues. Germline assignment: CDR1 DFQATT and CDR2 SNEGSKA (reference sequence). The CDR3 nucleotides read TGCAGTGCTAGAGGGTATTCGTCGGACATTCAGTACTTC. The encoded protein is CSARGYSSDIQYF.

This clonotype appeared many times. The CDR3 loop reads CSARGAGPEQFF. Written as DNA, the CDR3 is TGCAGTGCTAGAGGCGCGGGTCCTGAGCAGTTCTTC. The chain recombines TRBV20-1 with TRBJ2-1; TRBD2 is a possible D gene (5 bases). This CDR3 has 12 amino acids. V was clipped by 1 base and J by 9 bases, with 10 bases between them. The germline V gene encodes CDR1 DFQATT and CDR2 SNEGSKA (reference sequence).

This clonotype appeared many times. This chain links TRBV12-3 or TRBV12-4 with TRBJ2-2, with D possibly matching TRBD2 (6 bases). The CDR3 covers 15 residues. V lost 5 bases and J lost 5, with 15 bases in between. The CDR3 DNA reads TGTGCCAGCAGTCGCCGGGAGAGAGGTACCGGGGAGCTGTTTTTT. Its protein product is CASSRRERGTGELFF.

With regard to this clonotype: Given a much more abundant clone one base away, this may be a read error. The chain links TRBV24-1 to TRBJ2-1; D is possibly TRBD2 (5 bases). CDR3 length equals 11 residues. Germline V gene lookup returns CDR1 KGHDR and CDR2 SFDVKD. CDR3 protein: CDTSGSGEQFF. Written as DNA, the CDR3 is TGTGACACCAGTGGATCGGGAGAGCAGTTCTTC.

This clonotype was observed at least ten times. The V gene is TRBV5-1, the J gene TRBJ2-5; 7 nucleotides agree with TRBD2. CDR1 and CDR2 (germline): SGHRS, YFSETQ. Unmatched junction bases numbered 8, after V lost 5 bases and J lost 1 base. The CDR3 is 15 residues long. CDR3 protein: CASRQGAGLQETQYF. The CDR3 bases are TGCGCCAGCAGGCAGGGAGCGGGGCTCCAAGAGACCCAGTACTTC.

This clonotype was seen many times. The chain has TRBV7-2 and TRBJ2-2; the D gene is possibly TRBD2 (5 bases). Trimming cost V 5 bases and J 4 bases, with 14 bases left between them. The germline CDR1 and CDR2 sequences are SGHTA and FQGNSA. The CDR3 is 15 residues long. The CDR3 loop reads CASSPRDPITGELFF. The CDR3 DNA reads TGTGCCAGCAGCCCCCGGGATCCGATCACCGGGGAGCTGTTTTTT.

This clonotype has at least ten counts. This sequence joins TRBV20-1 and TRBJ2-1, with D possibly being TRBD2 (6 bases). The germline V gene encodes CDR1 DFQATT and CDR2 SNEGSKA (reference sequence). This CDR3 is 18 amino acids long. V dropped 3 bases and J dropped 0 bases, with 21 bases sitting between them. CDR3 bases: TGCAGTGCTAGCCCCCCAGGGTTAGCGGCGAGCTCCTACAATGAGCAGTTCTTC. Translated, it gives CSASPPGLAASSYNEQFF.

This clonotype was seen a handful of times. V is TRBV6-5 and J is TRBJ2-2; TRBD1 matches 10 bases. Germline values: CDR1 MNHEY, CDR2 SVGAGI. The V segment lost 4 bases and the J segment 6 bases; nucleotides outside the gene matches: 5. The CDR3 loop spans 15 amino acids. The CDR3 nucleotides read TGTGCCAGCAGTTCGGACAGGGGGTTGGCCGGGGAGCTGTTTTTT. It translates to CASSSDRGLAGELFF.

This clonotype occurred many times. The chain recombines TRBV20-1 with TRBJ1-2; D remains ambiguous. Per germline, CDR1 DFQATT and CDR2 SNEGSKA (reference sequence). The CDR3 covers 11 residues. The CDR3 loop reads CASRRPYGYTF. The CDR3 coding sequence is TGCGCGTCCCGGAGACCCTATGGCTACACCTTC.

This clonotype was detected many times. This chain connects TRBV6-2 or TRBV6-3 to TRBJ2-7; D unclear. CDR1 and CDR2 (germline): MNHEY, SVGEGT. This CDR3 has 11 amino acids. Trimming cost V 6 bases and J 1 base, with 4 bases left between them. The DNA for the CDR3 is TGTGCCAGCAGCACTTCCTACGAGCAGTACGTC. Translated, it gives CASSTSYEQYV.

This clonotype was seen at least ten times. This chain links TRBV5-1 with TRBJ2-5; D gene ambiguous. The CDR3 sequence is 13 residues long. V lost 0 bases and J 5 bases, leaving 8 bases between the germline ends. Germline V CDR1 and CDR2: SGHRS, YFSETQ. The CDR3 loop reads CASSLGGAETQYF. The CDR3 nucleotides are TGCGCCAGCAGCTTGGGAGGCGCGGAGACCCAGTACTTC.

This clonotype appeared many times. The CDR3 reads CASTTGVGNQPQHF. DNA for the CDR3: TGTGCCAGCACCACAGGGGTAGGCAATCAGCCCCAGCATTTT. This chain uses TRBV27 with TRBJ1-5; 7 nucleotides align to TRBD1. The germline gives CDR1 MNHEY, CDR2 SMNVEV (reference sequence). With 7 bases clipped from V and 2 bases from J, the junction kept 5 bases outside the gene matches. CDR3 length: 14 amino acids.

This clonotype was detected ten times or more. This chain uses TRBV28 with TRBJ2-1; TRBD1 matches at 9 bases. J was trimmed by 9 bases and V by 5 bases; bases with no gene match: 8. Germline CDR1 and CDR2: MDHEN and SYDVKM. The CDR3 has 14 amino acids. The CDR3 loop reads CASSVLGTGTEQFF. DNA of the CDR3: TGTGCCAGCAGTGTTCTCGGGACAGGGACTGAGCAGTTCTTC. Looking up the rest from reference TRBV28 and TRBJ2-1 gives the full variable domain: DVKVTQSSRYLVKRTGEKVFLECVQDMDHENMFWYRQDPGLGLRLIYFSYDVKMKEKGDIPEGYSVSREKKERFSLILESASTNQTSMYLCASSVLGTGTEQFFGPGTRLTVL.

The table lists this clonotype with many counts. The J gene is TRBJ2-2, the V gene TRBV7-2; possible D gene TRBD2, 6 bases. This CDR3 is 13 amino acids long. V lost 6 bases to trimming and J lost 6 bases, with 11 bases between them. CDR1 SGHTA and CDR2 FQGNSA come from the germline V gene. CDR3 DNA: TGTGCCAGCAGGTCGACTAGTCCCGGGGAGCTGTTTTTT. Translation: CASRSTSPGELFF.